A single sample gave rise to the 25 T cell receptor beta chains below, sequenced in a study of OX40 agonist ivuxolimab in advanced cancers. Only in-frame clones appear in the TCRdb table, and some are missing; sequencing was by immunoSEQ multiplex PCR. The sample contains 75,000 to 95,000 clones, 89% of which appear only once. This material consisted of CD4+ or CD8+ T cells sorted from blood, taken in a trial of the OX40 agonist ivuxolimab. These receptors were collected from an adult with an advanced solid tumor such as melanoma, head and neck, liver or kidney cancer.

This chain joins TRBV6-6 and TRBJ1-1; 10 nucleotides align to TRBD1. The ends lost 5 bases at V and 8 bases at J; junction bases unmatched: 5. CDR1 MNHNY and CDR2 SVGAGI come from the germline V gene (reference sequence). The CDR3 has 13 residues. CDR3 bases: TGTGCCAGCAGTGGGACAGGGGTTGGGGAAGCTTTCTTT. It yields the protein CASSGTGVGEAFF.

The rearrangement uses TRBV4-1 and TRBJ1-1; no clear D gene. Trimming removed 5 bases at V and 1 base at J, with 11 bases between. The CDR3 has 14 amino acids. Germline loops: CDR1 MGHRA, CDR2 YSYEKL. CDR3 coding DNA: TGCGCCAGCAGCTTCCTAACCAGGAACACTGAAGCTTTCTTT. It codes for CASSFLTRNTEAFF.

The chain is built from TRBV5-1 and TRBJ2-3, with TRBD1 as a possible D gene (6 bases). Trimming removed 4 bases at V and 2 bases at J, with 11 bases between. Germline CDR1 SGHRS, CDR2 YFSETQ. The CDR3 spans 14 residues. The CDR3 bases are TGCGCCAGCAGCGTAGGACAGCTCACAGATACGCAGTATTTT. This encodes CASSVGQLTDTQYF. The whole variable domain, remainder taken from reference TRBV5-1 and TRBJ2-3, is KAGVTQTPRYLIKTRGQQVTLSCSPISGHRSVSWYQQTPGQGLQFLFEYFSETQRNKGNFPGRFSGRQFSNSRSEMNVSTLELGDSALYLCASSVGQLTDTQYFGPGTRLTVL.

V usage is TRBV19 and J usage is TRBJ2-7; 8 bases fit TRBD1. The CDR3 extends over 14 amino acids. V lost 5 bases to trimming and J lost 8 bases; unmatched junction nucleotides: 11. CDR1 LNHDA and CDR2 SQIVND come from the germline V gene (reference sequence). The CDR3 sequence: CASSWTGYYEKQYF. CDR3 DNA sequence: TGTGCCAGTAGTTGGACAGGGTATTACGAGAAGCAGTACTTC.

This sequence joins TRBV7-3 and TRBJ2-5, with 7 bases that match TRBD2. This CDR3 spans 16 amino acids. Germline V gene sequence: CDR1 SGHTA, CDR2 FQGTGA. After removal of 0 bases from V and 4 bases from J, the junction contained 8 bases not matched to a gene. The CDR3, as DNA: TGTGCCAGCAGCTTAACGGGAGGGAGTAGTTCAGAGACCCAGTACTTC. This encodes CASSLTGGSSSETQYF.

The rearrangement links TRBV6-1 to TRBJ1-5, with unresolved D. This CDR3 has 15 residues. V gave up 0 bases and J gave up 6 bases, with 12 bases separating them. Germline assignment: CDR1 MNHNS and CDR2 SASEGT. CDR3 nucleotide sequence: TGTGCCAGCAGTGAAGCGGGTGGGCTCGGTCAGCCCCAGCATTTT. Translating it yields CASSEAGGLGQPQHF.

The chain has TRBV4-2 and TRBJ2-7, with D hard to call. This CDR3 contains 12 residues. Germline-derived CDR1 and CDR2 are LGHNA and YNFKEQ. V lost 3 bases to trimming and J lost 0 bases, with 3 bases between them. CDR3 bases: TGTGCCAGCAGCCAGCCCTCCTACGAGCAGTACTTC. It translates to CASSQPSYEQYF.

The chain recombines TRBV6-5 with TRBJ2-5, with 11 bases matching TRBD2. Germline V gene lookup returns CDR1 MNHEY and CDR2 SVGAGI. J was trimmed by 5 bases and V by 6 bases; bases with no gene match: 8. The CDR3 runs to 15 residues. CDR3 sequence: CASSPTSGEGETQYF. The CDR3 region has the DNA TGTGCCAGCAGCCCGACTAGCGGGGAAGGGGAGACCCAGTACTTC.

The genes are TRBV28 and TRBJ2-7; TRBD1 matches 7 bases. CDR1 MDHEN and CDR2 SYDVKM come from the germline V gene. CDR3 length: 15 residues. Germline trimming cut 1 base from V and 0 bases from J; bases unmatched to any gene: 3. CDR3 loop: CASSLFRDSSYEQYF. In DNA form, the CDR3 reads TGTGCCAGCAGTTTATTCCGGGACAGCTCCTACGAGCAGTACTTC. The whole variable domain, filled in from reference TRBV28 and TRBJ2-7, reads DVKVTQSSRYLVKRTGEKVFLECVQDMDHENMFWYRQDPGLGLRLIYFSYDVKMKEKGDIPEGYSVSREKKERFSLILESASTNQTSMYLCASSLFRDSSYEQYFGPGTRLTVT.

As DNA, the CDR3 is TGTGCCAGCCCAGTGGTGGGGGGCAACACAGATACGCAGTATTTT. Encoded protein: CASPVVGGNTDTQYF. This sequence joins TRBV7-9 and TRBJ2-3; either TRBD1 or TRBD2 may supply D (6 bases each). The CDR3 contains 15 residues. Germline loops: CDR1 SEHNR, CDR2 FQNEAQ (reference sequence). V was cut by 8 bases and J by 2 bases, with 17 bases left in between.

This clone has a single count. This chain uses TRBV29-1 with TRBJ2-7; D gene uncertain. CDR1 is SQVTM and CDR2 is ANQGSEA in the germline V gene. CDR3 length: 12 residues. The V end lost 0 bases, the J end lost 4 bases, and 7 bases lay between the germline ends. The CDR3 protein is CSVEESGYEQYF. The CDR3 region has the DNA TGCAGCGTTGAAGAATCCGGATACGAGCAGTACTTC.

The rearrangement joins TRBV19 to TRBJ2-3; maybe TRBD1 (6 bases). Germline lookup yields CDR1 LNHDA and CDR2 SQIVND (reference sequence). CDR3 length: 16 amino acids. Trimming removed 3 bases from V and 1 base from J, with 14 bases in between. In nucleotides, the CDR3 is TGTGCCAGTAGTATGTGGGGGCGAGGAGGCACAGATACGCAGTATTTT. The encoded protein is CASSMWGRGGTDTQYF.

This chain connects TRBV11-2 to TRBJ2-5; the D gene could be TRBD1 or TRBD2 (5 bases each). CDR3 length: 16 residues. V lost 5 bases and J 2 bases, leaving 18 bases between the germline ends. The V gene's germline CDR1 is SGHAT and CDR2 FQNNGV. The CDR3 reads CASSPLWGRRQETQYF. The DNA of the CDR3 is TGTGCCAGCAGCCCCCTCTGGGGGAGAAGACAAGAGACCCAGTACTTC.

This chain joins TRBV13 and TRBJ2-7; the match to TRBD2 covers 10 bases. Germline loops: CDR1 PRHDT, CDR2 FYEKMQ (reference sequence). This CDR3 is built from 16 residues. The V gene end was trimmed by 5 bases and the J gene end by 6 bases; junction bases not matched to a gene: 13. The CDR3 loop is CASSHNPSGSFPEQYF. DNA of the CDR3: TGTGCCAGCAGCCATAACCCTAGCGGGAGTTTTCCCGAGCAGTACTTC. Variable domain in full (rest from reference TRBV13 and TRBJ2-7): AAGVIQSPRHLIKEKRETATLKCYPIPRHDTVYWYQQGPGQDPQFLISFYEKMQSDKGSIPDRFSAQQFSDYHSELNMSSLELGDSALYFCASSHNPSGSFPEQYFGPGTRLTVT.

The chain carries TRBV2 and TRBJ1-2; possibly TRBD1 for D (5 bases). Trimming shortened V by 4 bases and J by 6 bases, and 15 bases separated the two germline ends. Germline V gives CDR1 SNHLY, CDR2 FYNNEI. The CDR3 runs to 14 residues. Here the CDR3 reads CASSAEGLYNGYTF. In nucleotides, the CDR3 is TGTGCCAGCAGTGCGGAGGGGCTGTATAATGGCTACACCTTC.

The V call is TRBV29-1, the J call TRBJ2-3; TRBD2 aligns across 10 bases. The V and J ends lost 6 bases and 3 bases, in that order; junction bases with no gene match: 3. CDR3 size: 13 residues. Germline CDR1 and CDR2: SQVTM and ANQGSEA. The CDR3 spells CSVTGLATDTQYF. The CDR3 DNA sequence: TGCAGCGTCACGGGACTAGCGACAGATACGCAGTATTTT.

V usage is TRBV28 and J usage is TRBJ2-7; D perhaps matches TRBD1 (5 bases). Germline V CDR1 and CDR2: MDHEN, SYDVKM. CDR3 length: 13 amino acids. V lost 6 bases, J lost 0 bases, and 9 bases lay in between. CDR3 protein: CASRAGPSYEQYF. DNA for the CDR3: TGTGCCAGCAGAGCAGGGCCCTCCTACGAGCAGTACTTC.

V is TRBV19 and J is TRBJ2-7; D may correspond to TRBD1 or TRBD2 (5 bases each). This CDR3 region has 11 residues. Germline-derived CDR1 and CDR2 are LNHDA and SQIVND (reference sequence). The CDR3 spells CASSIAGTVEV. CDR3 nucleotides: TGTGCCAGTAGTATAGCAGGGACGGTCGAGGTC.

The chain carries TRBV7-8 and TRBJ1-2; TRBD1 might be the D (5 bases). The CDR3 runs to 15 residues. Trimming removed 8 bases from V and 6 bases from J, with 22 bases in between. Looked up from germline, CDR1 is SGHVS and CDR2 is FQNEAQ. Here the CDR3 reads CASGVIGGTSNGYTF. The CDR3 coding sequence is TGTGCCAGCGGAGTTATTGGAGGGACGAGCAATGGCTACACCTTC.

The V gene is TRBV2, the J gene TRBJ1-4; TRBD1 might be the D (5 bases). Germline CDR1 is SNHLY and CDR2 is FYNNEI. V lost 4 bases and J lost 10, with 22 bases in between. This CDR3 has 16 amino acids. The CDR3 DNA reads as TGTGCCAGCAGTGGATACTCGGGGCCCGGGATGGGAAAACTGTTTTTT. This translates into CASSGYSGPGMGKLFF. The full variable domain, its missing parts supplied by reference TRBV2 and TRBJ1-4, is EPEVTQTPSHQVTQMGQEVILRCVPISNHLYFYWYRQILGQKVEFLVSFYNNEISEKSEIFDDQFSVERPDGSNFTLKIRSTKLEDSAMYFCASSGYSGPGMGKLFFGSGTQLSVL.

The chain couples TRBV7-8 to TRBJ2-5; tentatively, D is TRBD2 (7 bases). Germline V lookup: CDR1 SGHVS, CDR2 FQNEAQ. Trimming pared 5 bases from V and 10 bases from J, leaving 20 bases between. This CDR3 comprises 14 residues. CDR3 nucleotide sequence: TGTGCCAGCAGCCGGCTCGGGGGGCCCAAGGACCAGTACTTC. Its protein is CASSRLGGPKDQYF.

The chain couples TRBV5-1 to TRBJ2-1; the D gene is possibly TRBD1 (6 bases). Trimming removed 3 bases at V and 0 bases at J, with 10 bases between. The CDR3 has 15 amino acids. Germline values: CDR1 SGHRS, CDR2 YFSETQ. CDR3: CASSSGQISYNEQFF. Here the CDR3 DNA reads TGCGCCAGCAGCTCAGGACAGATCTCCTACAATGAGCAGTTCTTC.

The chain combines TRBV11-2 with TRBJ2-5, with a tentative D call TRBD1 (5 bases). The CDR3 length is 14 residues. Per the germline V gene, CDR1 is SGHAT and CDR2 is FQNNGV. V was pared by 5 bases and J by 2 bases, with 12 bases between. CDR3 protein: CASSPGALQETQYF. The CDR3 DNA reads TGTGCCAGCAGCCCTGGGGCCTTACAAGAGACCCAGTACTTC.

About this clone: As the CDR3 is not closed by the conserved phenylalanine or tryptophan, this likely results from a read error. Because the CDR3's place on the DNA is in doubt, the DNA is left out and the CDR3 is given as listed by TCRdb. J is TRBJ2-7 and V is TRBV19; the table names TRBD2, a call not compared with the DNA. The CDR3 comprises 12 residues, both ends counted. Germline CDR1 LNHDA, CDR2 SQIVND (reference sequence). This CDR3 reads CASTRGLALPQG.

This sequence joins TRBV2 and TRBJ1-5, with 7 bases identical to TRBD1. Trimming took 8 bases from V and 0 from J; bases not matched to a gene: 10. The CDR3 covers 16 residues. CDR1 SNHLY and CDR2 FYNNEI come from the germline V gene. The CDR3 DNA reads as TGTGCCAGCGCGCCGAGGGGGCAGAATAGCAATCAGCCCCAGCATTTT. This codes for CASAPRGQNSNQPQHF.